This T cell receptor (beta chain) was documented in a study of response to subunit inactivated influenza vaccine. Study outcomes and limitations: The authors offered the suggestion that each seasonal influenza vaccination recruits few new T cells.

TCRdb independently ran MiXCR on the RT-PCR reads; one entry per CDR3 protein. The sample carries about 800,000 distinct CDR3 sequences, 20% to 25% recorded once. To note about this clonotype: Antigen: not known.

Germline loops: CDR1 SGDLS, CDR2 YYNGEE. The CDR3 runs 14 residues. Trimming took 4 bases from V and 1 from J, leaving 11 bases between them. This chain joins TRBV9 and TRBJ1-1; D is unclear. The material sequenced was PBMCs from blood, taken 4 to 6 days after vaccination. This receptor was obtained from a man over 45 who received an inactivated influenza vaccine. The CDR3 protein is CASSPSGSNTEAFF. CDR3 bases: TGTGCCAGCAGCCCTTCTGGATCGAACACTGAAGCTTTCTTT.